One sample yielded the 12 T cell receptor beta chains listed below, sequenced in a study of T cell changes during pregnancy in multiple sclerosis. Libraries were prepared by immunoSEQ multiplex PCR; TCRdb keeps only in-frame clonotypes and omits some of them. This table has some 54,000 clones, approximately 94% appearing once. This specimen was CD8+ T cells from peripheral blood mononuclear cells, taken in the third trimester of pregnancy. The origin of the receptors is a female donor with multiple sclerosis, enrolled in a pregnancy study.

This clone appeared once. J is TRBJ1-1 and V is TRBV28, with 8 positions matching TRBD1. The CDR3 contains 15 residues. Germline-derived CDR1 and CDR2 are MDHEN and SYDVKM. The trim removed 4 bases at V and 4 bases at J, leaving 8 bases unmatched. The CDR3 loop reads CASSYTTGEATEAFF. The CDR3 coding sequence is TGTGCCAGCAGTTACACGACAGGGGAGGCCACTGAAGCTTTCTTT.

The chain joins TRBV5-4 to TRBJ2-3; 8 positions match TRBD2. The CDR3 is made up of 17 amino acids. CDR1 SGHNT and CDR2 YYREEE come from the germline V gene (reference sequence). V lost 1 base, J lost 2 bases, and 9 bases stayed unmatched. CDR3 DNA: TGTGCCAGCAGCTTGATAACGGGACTAGTCGTCACAGATACGCAGTATTTT. Residues: CASSLITGLVVTDTQYF. Full variable domain (rest looked up from reference TRBV5-4 and TRBJ2-3): ETGVTQSPTHLIKTRGQQVTLRCSSQSGHNTVSWYQQALGQGPQFIFQYYREEENGRGNFPPRFSGLQFPNYSSELNVNALELDDSALYLCASSLITGLVVTDTQYFGPGTRLTVL.

Only one count was recorded for this clone. This chain uses TRBV13 with TRBJ2-1; TRBD2 might be the D (5 bases). The CDR3 spans 15 residues. Trimming took 1 base from V and 4 from J, leaving 11 bases between them. Germline-derived CDR1 and CDR2 are PRHDT and FYEKMQ (reference sequence). The CDR3 sequence: CASSLDGGPYNEQFF. The CDR3 nucleotides are TGTGCCAGCAGCTTAGACGGCGGGCCATACAATGAGCAGTTCTTC.

The chain has TRBV7-9 and TRBJ2-5; TRBD1 might be the D (5 bases). This CDR3 comprises 16 residues. V lost 1 base and J 1 base, leaving 13 bases between the germline ends. CDR1 and CDR2 (germline): SEHNR, FQNEAQ (reference sequence). The CDR3 sequence is CASSLVQGLSQETQYF. As DNA, the CDR3 is TGTGCCAGCAGCTTAGTTCAGGGCTTATCCCAAGAGACCCAGTACTTC.

The rearrangement uses TRBV19 and TRBJ2-1, with no clear D. The ends were cut back, 3 bases at V and 2 bases at J, with 8 bases in the middle. The germline V gene encodes CDR1 LNHDA and CDR2 SQIVND (reference sequence). The CDR3 has 14 amino acids. The CDR3, as DNA: TGTGCCAGTAGTATTTGGCTAGCCTACAATGAGCAGTTCTTC. Amino acids: CASSIWLAYNEQFF.

This chain's CDR3 is CSVGPLPDRDYGYTF. CDR3 sequence (DNA): TGCAGCGTTGGCCCCCTTCCAGACAGGGACTATGGCTACACCTTC. This sequence joins TRBV29-1 and TRBJ1-2, with 7 bases fitting TRBD1. The CDR3 length is 15 residues. Germline V gene data show CDR1 as SQVTM and CDR2 as ANQGSEA. The ends lost 4 bases at V and 3 bases at J; junction bases unmatched: 11.

V usage is TRBV19 and J usage is TRBJ2-1; 9 nucleotides agree with TRBD2. CDR1 and CDR2 (germline): LNHDA, SQIVND (reference sequence). J gave up 0 bases and V 5 bases, and 2 bases lay outside the gene matches. The CDR3 length is 15 residues. The CDR3 sequence is CASSETSGSYNEQFF. As DNA, the CDR3 is TGTGCCAGTAGTGAGACTAGCGGCTCCTACAATGAGCAGTTCTTC.

The CDR3 nucleotides are TGTGCCAGCAGCCCCGCGGGGCGGACGAGGACCGGGGAGCTGTTTTTT. Protein: CASSPAGRTRTGELFF. This chain connects TRBV14 to TRBJ2-2, with D perhaps TRBD2 (6 bases). With 4 bases removed from V and 5 bases from J, the gap between germline ends came to 17 bases. This CDR3 comprises 16 residues. Germline loops: CDR1 SGHDN, CDR2 FVKESK. The full variable domain, its missing parts supplied by reference TRBV14 and TRBJ2-2, is EAGVTQFPSHSVIEKGQTVTLRCDPISGHDNLYWYRRVMGKEIKFLLHFVKESKQDESGMPNNRFLAERTGGTYSTLKVQPAELEDSGVYFCASSPAGRTRTGELFFGEGSRLTVL.

V usage is TRBV10-1 and J usage is TRBJ2-1; possible D gene TRBD2, 6 bases. Trimming removed 0 bases from V and 6 bases from J, with 15 bases in between. The CDR3 spans 16 residues. Germline V gene lookup returns CDR1 WNHNN and CDR2 SYGVQD (reference sequence). The CDR3 DNA follows: TGCGCCAGCAGTGAGTCTGGGTTCGGGGGTAGCAATGAGCAGTTCTTC. Translation gives CASSESGFGGSNEQFF.

The genes are TRBV6-5 and TRBJ1-5; D perhaps matches TRBD1 (6 bases). V dropped 2 bases and J dropped 4 bases, with 12 bases sitting between them. Germline loops: CDR1 MNHEY, CDR2 SVGAGI. CDR3 length equals 15 residues. The CDR3 spells CASSYGYQGNQPQHF. The CDR3 DNA follows: TGTGCCAGCAGTTACGGGTACCAGGGGAATCAGCCCCAGCATTTT.

The gene calls are TRBV5-5 and TRBJ2-2; D is unclear. The V and J ends lost 2 bases and 0 bases respectively, with 8 bases between them. This CDR3 contains 15 residues. Per the germline V gene, CDR1 is SGHKS and CDR2 is YYEKEE (reference sequence). The CDR3 spells CASSFVLSNTGELFF. The CDR3 bases are TGTGCCAGCAGCTTCGTCCTATCGAACACCGGGGAGCTGTTTTTT.

The chain recombines TRBV27 with TRBJ2-3, with D unresolved. Germline V gene lookup returns CDR1 MNHEY and CDR2 SMNVEV (reference sequence). The CDR3 has 12 residues. V lost 0 bases to trimming and J lost 6 bases, with 4 bases between them. The CDR3 coding sequence is TGTGCCAGCAGTTTATCCAGGGATACGCAGTATTTT. As protein: CASSLSRDTQYF.